These 15 T cell receptor beta chains originate from one sample sequenced in a study of blood T cell repertoires in COVID-19. TCRdb keeps only in-frame clones here, not all; method: immunoSEQ multiplex PCR. The sample includes around 80,000 clones, 75% to 85% of them seen just once. The specimen sequenced was peripheral blood. These receptors originate from a man aged 45 to 65 with COVID-19, enrolled during active disease.

The chain employs TRBV6-1 and TRBJ1-2; D gene uncertain. Between the trimmed V and J ends, which lost 4 bases and 1 base, there was a span of 16 bases. The CDR3 consists of 16 residues. Germline values: CDR1 MNHNS, CDR2 SASEGT. CDR3 residues: CASSALSSGINYGYTF. CDR3 DNA: TGTGCCAGCAGTGCCCTATCCTCCGGGATTAACTATGGCTACACCTTC.

This clone was seen only a few times. This chain joins TRBV20-1 and TRBJ1-2, with 8 nucleotides matching TRBD1. Per the germline V gene, CDR1 is DFQATT and CDR2 is SNEGSKA (reference sequence). The CDR3 contains 14 residues. Trimming removed 3 bases from V and 4 bases from J; junction bases left unmatched: 7. CDR3 residues: CSASRGQGTYGYTF. The CDR3 region has the DNA TGCAGTGCTAGTCGCGGACAGGGTACCTATGGCTACACCTTC.

The chain joins TRBV28 to TRBJ2-7, with a possible D match to TRBD2 (5 bases). This CDR3 comprises 14 residues. Germline V gene sequence: CDR1 MDHEN, CDR2 SYDVKM. V dropped 3 bases and J dropped 4 bases, with 13 bases sitting between them. CDR3 nucleotide sequence: TGTGCCAGCAGTTTTCTCCGGGGTTGGTACGAGCAGTACTTC. Translation gives CASSFLRGWYEQYF.

The V call is TRBV28, the J call TRBJ2-1; TRBD1 might be the D (6 bases). The CDR3 runs 14 residues. CDR1 MDHEN and CDR2 SYDVKM come from the germline V gene. V was trimmed by 5 bases and J by 4 bases, leaving 12 bases between them. CDR3: CASSLGAKYNEQFF. In nucleotides, the CDR3 is TGTGCCAGCAGTCTGGGGGCGAAGTACAATGAGCAGTTCTTC.

The rearrangement uses TRBV21-1 and TRBJ1-2; the D call of TRBD1 is as the table states it, not checked on the DNA. TRBV21-1 is an annotated pseudogene. CDR3 length equals 16 residues. CDR3 loop: CASSKRGRGPAYGYTF. The CDR3 nucleotides read TGTGCCAGCAGCAAAAGAGGCAGGGGGCCGGCCTATGGCTACACCTTC.

The chain combines TRBV29-1 with TRBJ2-1; maybe TRBD2 (6 bases). The V gene's germline CDR1 is SQVTM and CDR2 ANQGSEA. This CDR3 spans 13 amino acids. V gave up 7 bases and J gave up 2 bases, with 12 bases separating them. CDR3 amino acids: CSGRETPYNEQFF. In nucleotides, the CDR3 is TGCAGCGGTCGGGAGACGCCCTACAATGAGCAGTTCTTC.

This chain links TRBV10-3 with TRBJ1-4; D is undetermined. The CDR3 has 15 amino acids. The ends were cut back, 0 bases at V and 8 bases at J, with 13 bases in the middle. The germline V gene has CDR1 ENHRY and CDR2 SYGVKD. Here the CDR3 reads CAISESVTGGEKLFF. As DNA, the CDR3 is TGTGCCATCAGTGAGTCGGTCACCGGCGGCGAAAAACTGTTTTTT.

The chain is built from TRBV28 and TRBJ1-2; D is perhaps TRBD1 (6 bases). Germline loops: CDR1 MDHEN, CDR2 SYDVKM. V was trimmed by 5 bases and J by 0 bases, leaving 16 bases between them. The CDR3 loop spans 16 amino acids. The DNA for the CDR3 is TGTGCCAGCAGTCCTTGGGGGCGGCAACCTAACTATGGCTACACCTTC. Encoded protein: CASSPWGRQPNYGYTF.

The chain uses TRBV19 and TRBJ2-1; TRBD1 might be the D (7 bases). The germline gives CDR1 LNHDA, CDR2 SQIVND (reference sequence). CDR3 length: 15 residues. Trimming stripped 5 bases from V and 2 bases from J, with 13 bases between. CDR3 nucleotide sequence: TGTGCCAGTAGTGTCCTCAGGGGGGCCTACAATGAGCAGTTCTTC. The encoded protein is CASSVLRGAYNEQFF.

A single count supports this clone. The chain combines TRBV14 with TRBJ2-1; possible D gene TRBD1, 6 bases. Germline V CDR1 and CDR2: SGHDN, FVKESK. Between the trimmed V and J ends, which lost 4 bases and 2 bases, there was a span of 9 bases. This CDR3 contains 14 residues. CDR3 DNA sequence: TGTGCCAGCAGCCGTCCAGGGGCCTACAATGAGCAGTTCTTC. Protein product: CASSRPGAYNEQFF.

The chain has TRBV6-6 and TRBJ2-7; 10 bases line up with TRBD2. There are 15 residues in the CDR3. Germline lookup yields CDR1 MNHNY and CDR2 SVGAGI (reference sequence). The trim removed 5 bases at V and 4 bases at J, leaving 8 bases unmatched. Written as DNA, the CDR3 is TGTGCCAGCAGTCGCGCTAGCGGGAGAGGGTACGAGCAGTACTTC. Translation: CASSRASGRGYEQYF.

The CDR3 DNA reads TGCAGCGCCTCGGGCGGGCTGAATACGCAGTATTTT. It is translated as CSASGGLNTQYF. V and J are TRBV29-1 and TRBJ2-3; D may be TRBD2 (5 bases). CDR1 SQVTM and CDR2 ANQGSEA come from the germline V gene. V was pared by 7 bases and J by 7 bases, with 15 bases between. There are 12 residues in the CDR3.

This chain connects TRBV2 to TRBJ2-1, with D possibly matching TRBD1 (5 bases). Deletions cut 3 bases from V and 12 bases from J, with 9 bases between. The CDR3 sequence is 11 residues long. The germline gives CDR1 SNHLY, CDR2 FYNNEI. CDR3 residues: CASSDRVGQFF. The CDR3 DNA follows: TGTGCCAGCAGTGACAGGGTAGGGCAGTTCTTC.

This chain uses TRBV5-1 with TRBJ2-3; D not resolved. The germline V and J ends were trimmed by 0 bases and 2 bases, with 10 bases remaining between them. Germline lookup yields CDR1 SGHRS and CDR2 YFSETQ. The CDR3 runs 15 residues. This CDR3 reads CASSLVGSPTDTQYF. The DNA for the CDR3 is TGCGCCAGCAGCTTGGTCGGGTCCCCCACAGATACGCAGTATTTT.

The chain is built from TRBV4-3 and TRBJ2-7; tentative D call: TRBD2 (5 bases). Germline lookup yields CDR1 LGHNA and CDR2 YSLEER. The CDR3 runs to 15 residues. Trimming took 0 bases from V and 4 from J, leaving 13 bases between them. This CDR3 reads CASSQDRWGEYEQYF. The CDR3 region has the DNA TGCGCCAGCAGCCAAGACAGGTGGGGAGAATACGAGCAGTACTTC.